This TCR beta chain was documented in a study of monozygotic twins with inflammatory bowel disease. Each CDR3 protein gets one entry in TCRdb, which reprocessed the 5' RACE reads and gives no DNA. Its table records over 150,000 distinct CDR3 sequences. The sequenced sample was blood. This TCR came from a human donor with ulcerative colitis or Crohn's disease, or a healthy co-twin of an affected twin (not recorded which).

Here the CDR3 reads CASSSGLVGTVGTDTQYF. The gene calls are TRBV5-6 and TRBJ2-3; TCRdb's D call, TRBD2, is unchecked because there is no DNA. Per germline, CDR1 SGHDT and CDR2 YYEEEE. CDR3 length equals 18 residues.